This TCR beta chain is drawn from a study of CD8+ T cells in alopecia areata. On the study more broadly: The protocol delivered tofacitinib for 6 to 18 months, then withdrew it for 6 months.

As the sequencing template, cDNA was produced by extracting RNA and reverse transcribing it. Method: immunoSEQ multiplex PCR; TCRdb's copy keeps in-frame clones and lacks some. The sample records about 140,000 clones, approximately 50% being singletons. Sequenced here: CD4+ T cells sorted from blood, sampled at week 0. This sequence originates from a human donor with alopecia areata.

CDR3 in amino acids: CASSFGGLMSDTQYF. CDR3 nucleotide sequence: TGTGCCAGCAGCTTTGGGGGACTAATGAGTGATACGCAGTATTTT. The rearrangement uses TRBV11-1 and TRBJ2-3, with 7 bases identical to TRBD2. Losses at the gene ends were 3 bases for V and 6 bases for J; bases not matched to a gene: 9. The CDR3 is 15 residues long. Germline CDR1 reads SGHAT; CDR2 reads FQDESV (reference sequence).